Detailed here is one T cell receptor (beta chain). This clone was observed a handful of times. Its antigen is unknown. No quality values exist for individual bases; no much larger clone is one base distant. At the junction V is shortened by 6 bases and J by 1 base, with 4 bases in between. Including cysteine and phenylalanine, the CDR3 has 13 amino acids. Only CDR3 DNA remains: 39 bases, in frame from the first base. Looking up the germline V gene yields CDR1 LGHNA and CDR2 YNFKEQ. In total, approximately 610 healthy bone marrow donors made up the cohort. At the time of sampling, every cohort member was nominally healthy, though immune exposures that went unrecorded were likely present. The donor tested CMV seropositive and was one of the 289 seropositive cohort members. Each donor provided a peripheral blood sample, and peripheral blood mononuclear cells were used for TCR beta sequencing. Genomic DNA was extracted from the blood cell samples with the Qiagen DNeasy Blood Extraction Kit.

The data are from a study of cytomegalovirus exposure and HLA in healthy donors (dated by TCRdb to about 2017). General notes on the study: In an earlier analysis of fewer than 750 of the donors, 250 to 350 Gb of sequence data and approximately 120 million unique TCR beta sequences from approximately 180 million T cells were reported. Across some 400 genotyped donors of the cohort, an average of about 240,000 unique TCR beta nucleotide sequences per donor were sequenced, and roughly 20% of those sequences were non-productive. Every repertoire in the discovery cohort had been generated on one and the same sequencing platform. A later analysis re-analyzed previously published TCR beta repertoires from about 730 donors and added high-resolution HLA genotyping to study TCR occurrence patterns. Typing coverage differed by locus: A, B, C, DRB1 and DQB1 were typed in roughly 620-640 donors, DQA1 in roughly 510, DPA1 in nearly 610, and DPB1 in approximately 450. The aim of the study was to test whether cataloging public T cell receptors could identify signatures of past pathogen exposure. Donor age, sex, ethnicity and CMV serostatus were compiled together with the repertoire data. A separate validation cohort of 90 to 150 different subjects was used in addition to the roughly 670-subject first cohort. High-throughput TCR immunosequencing, statistical association of individual TCRs with disease status, and machine learning were combined to predict cytomegalovirus infection status. In an earlier analysis of roughly 580 of the donors, high-throughput TCR beta sequencing was used to judge whether each TCR beta V gene segment behaved as functional or pseudogenic. A later genetic analysis took genome-wide SNP genotypes for about 55% of the 666 donors and used that subset as a discovery cohort. Roughly 300 gigabases of sequencing data and roughly 90 million unique TCR sequences were included in an early release covering roughly 700 HLA-typed donors. Rather than drawing on any new phenotypic data, the later analysis identified candidate immune exposures from TCR beta sequences and the way those sequences occurred across donors. Among the approximately 430 genotyped donors, approximately 77% belonged to the genetic ancestry cluster associated with self-reported Caucasian donors. HLA typing included class I and class II loci at four-digit resolution. The study used immunosequencing to profile the T cell repertoires of hundreds of subjects and linked those repertoires to cytomegalovirus serostatus. Five DR-DQ haplotypes were handled as single units for association and clustering because linkage in the cohort was strong. The study at large found these results: In vitro tests confirmed that three of the cytomegalovirus-associated TCR beta chains recognize cytomegalovirus antigens. A later analysis associated 16,951 TCR beta sequences with specific HLA alleles at a false discovery rate of 0.05. A further reported finding was that TCR beta sequences accurately predicted the HLA-A and HLA-B alleles for most subjects in the first cohort. Broadly in line with IMGT annotations, most TCR beta V segments showed up in productive rearrangements about 87% or about 30% of the time in an earlier analysis of around 550 of the donors. The 87-base-pair reads could not distinguish some IMGT-functional V segments, including TRBV6-2 and TRBV6-3, so those segments were excluded. In a later analysis, most CMV-associated TCR beta chains were found to appear HLA-restricted, with HLA associations seemingly driven largely by CMV exposure. Several of the top co-occurrence clusters appeared to be linked to parvovirus B19, influenza, CMV and Epstein-Barr virus, according to a later analysis. The sequencing pipeline was judged likely to have produced a cluster of highly shared sequence variants as a technical artifact. According to the authors, the approach could potentially be generalized to other disease states and immunological phenotypes. Most TCR sequences were seen in very few donors, while some public TCRs were found in many individuals. In a later analysis, the rate of TCR association differed among HLA loci, with DRB1 alleles having the most associated TCRs and HLA-C alleles having the fewest. When HLA alleles, especially DR and DQ, strongly co-occurred, attributing TCR associations to individual alleles was difficult. A later analysis found that HLA-associated TCR beta chains were more clonally expanded and had lower generation probabilities than equally common non-associated chains. Some 15 rarely observed V segments, including chromosome 9 orphons, were excluded from the earlier analysis of several hundred of the donors because counts were too low. Correlated functional status among segregating V segments might reflect linkage disequilibrium, but an unknown experimental factor could not be ruled out. In a later genetic analysis, a missense DCLRE1C variant was associated with V-gene and J-gene trimming of TCR beta chains, and the association was replicated in an independent cohort. The classifier was reported to diagnose cytomegalovirus status with high specificity and sensitivity in both the original and validation cohorts. Roughly uniform sequencing depth across donors was assumed in presence/absence analyses, although this assumption may not hold. This cohort had only TCR beta chains sequenced, and the lack of alpha or paired-chain data limited which features could be detected. Because HLA typing was missing for some donors at each locus, association tests included only the typed subset. The study gave a list of some 150 TCR beta chains associated with cytomegalovirus. CMV serostatus was the only immune exposure information available for the cohort. According to a later genetic analysis, donors in an Asian-associated ancestry cluster had fewer N-insertions in productive TCRs than the roughly 670-donor mean.

Library generation was performed with the immunoSEQ multiplex PCR assay. For the multiplex PCR, a mixture combining 60 forward primers for TCR Vbeta segments and 13 reverse primers for TCR Jbeta segments was used. A multiplex PCR assay on genomic DNA amplified the CDR3 region of rearranged TCR beta genes. The amplified TCR beta libraries were sequenced on the Illumina HiSeq System as 87-base-pair reads. The authors' pipeline ran thus. A later analysis counted 65 million to 90 million unique TCR beta chains across the 640 or so repertoires, and approximately 11 million of these chains were shared by at least two donors. A nearest-neighbor algorithm error-corrected the raw reads and collapsed the reads into unique sequences, merging closely related sequences to remove PCR and sequencing errors. CDR3 sequences were aligned to IMGT reference sequences to assign V, D and J gene segments. Each retained sequence needed at least a six-nucleotide match to both a V gene segment and a J gene segment. Rearrangements were called productive when the CDR3 lacked stop codons and stayed in frame with V and J; all others were non-productive. CDR3 was defined by IMGT convention, running from the second conserved V-encoded cysteine to the conserved J-encoded phenylalanine. Sequences without an unambiguous match to a single V gene segment were excluded from the earlier analysis of almost 600 of the donors. An earlier analysis of several hundred of the donors called V segments functional above 56.7% productive rearrangements and segregating when the between-donor standard deviation exceeded 5%. A statistical classification framework was built to diagnose cytomegalovirus status from the catalog of TCR beta chain sequences. In a later analysis, V and J genes were assigned by comparing TCR nucleotide sequences against IMGT/GENE-DB human TR gene sequences. A later analysis assigned CDR3 sequences and most-parsimonious VDJ recombination scenarios with the TCRdist pipeline. A later analysis defined each TCR beta chain by its CDR3 amino acid sequence plus V-gene family, and excluded reads lacking a unique V-gene family. To address suspected cross-contamination and a sequencing artifact, a later analysis removed approximately 590 highly shared, low-generation-probability nucleotide sequences. A later analysis calculated a clonal expansion index for each public chain from normalized within-repertoire ranks of inferred template counts. In a later analysis, generation probabilities were computed using a VDJ recombination model fitted to out-of-frame rearrangements, and the results were checked against IGoR. In a later analysis, TCR-TCR, TCR-HLA and TCR-CMV co-occurrence was scored with hypergeometric tests, and a repertoire-size bias correction was applied to TCR pairs. In a later analysis, false discovery rates were estimated by permuting HLA or CMV assignments 20 times. In a later analysis, co-occurring TCRs were grouped using DBSCAN, with TCRdist sequence similarity added in when clustering inside HLA-allele-positive subsets. Repertoires with fewer than 30,000 or more than 120,000 public chains, plus five repertoires with anomalous nucleotide sharing, were excluded from co-occurrence clustering. TCRdb provides this immuneACCESS table in a form limited to in-frame rearrangements. Some clones are lacking; in checked studies, under half of them reflect an unresolved V gene, and why the rest are absent is not known. From that table come the V and J calls and clone size; the DNA was used to work out D and trimming. Here the sample has around 200,000 clones; over 75% occur a single time. The ten largest clones add up to roughly a tenth of the sample.

The sequence is built from TRBV4-2 and TRBJ2-6; too little of a D gene remains to name it. This TCR derives from a woman in her forties or fifties in good health and CMV-seropositive. Sequencing input: PBMCs. The CDR3 corresponds to CASRLSGANVLTF. The sequenced DNA is TGTGCCAGCAGACTTTCTGGGGCCAACGTCCTGACTTTC.